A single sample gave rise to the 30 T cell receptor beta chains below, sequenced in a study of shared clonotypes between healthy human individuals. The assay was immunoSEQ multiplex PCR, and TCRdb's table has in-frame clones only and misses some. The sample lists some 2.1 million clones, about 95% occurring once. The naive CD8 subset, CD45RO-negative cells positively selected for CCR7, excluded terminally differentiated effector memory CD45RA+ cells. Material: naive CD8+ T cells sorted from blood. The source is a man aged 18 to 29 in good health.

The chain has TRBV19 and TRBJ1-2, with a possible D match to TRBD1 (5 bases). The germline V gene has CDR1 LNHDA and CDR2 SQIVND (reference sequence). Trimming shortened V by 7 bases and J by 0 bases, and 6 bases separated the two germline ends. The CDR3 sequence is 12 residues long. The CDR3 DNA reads TGTGCCAGTAAGGGGACTAACTATGGCTACACCTTC. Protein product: CASKGTNYGYTF. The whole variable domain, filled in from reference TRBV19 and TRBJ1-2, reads DGGITQSPKYLFRKEGQNVTLSCEQNLNHDAMYWYRQDPGQGLRLIYYSQIVNDFQKGDIAEGYSVSREKKESFPLTVTSAQKNPTAFYLCASKGTNYGYTFGSGTRLTVV.

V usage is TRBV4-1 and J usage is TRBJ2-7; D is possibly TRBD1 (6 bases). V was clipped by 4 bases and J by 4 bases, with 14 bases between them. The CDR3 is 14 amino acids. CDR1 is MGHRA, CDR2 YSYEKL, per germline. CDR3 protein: CASSPQTGPYEQYF. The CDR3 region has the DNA TGCGCCAGCAGCCCACAGACAGGACCGTACGAGCAGTACTTC.

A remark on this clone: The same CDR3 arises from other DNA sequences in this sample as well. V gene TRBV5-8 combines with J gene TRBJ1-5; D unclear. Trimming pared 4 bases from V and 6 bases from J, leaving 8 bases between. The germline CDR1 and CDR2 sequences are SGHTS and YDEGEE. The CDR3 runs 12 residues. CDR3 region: CASSPPGQPQHF. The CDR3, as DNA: TGTGCCAGCAGCCCTCCTGGTCAGCCCCAGCATTTT.

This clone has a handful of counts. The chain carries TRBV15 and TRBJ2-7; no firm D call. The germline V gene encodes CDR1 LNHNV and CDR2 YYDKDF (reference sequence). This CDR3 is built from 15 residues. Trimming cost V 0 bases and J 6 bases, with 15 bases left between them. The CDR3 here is CATSRDPVARREQYF. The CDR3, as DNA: TGTGCCACCAGCAGAGATCCGGTTGCTAGGCGCGAGCAGTACTTC.

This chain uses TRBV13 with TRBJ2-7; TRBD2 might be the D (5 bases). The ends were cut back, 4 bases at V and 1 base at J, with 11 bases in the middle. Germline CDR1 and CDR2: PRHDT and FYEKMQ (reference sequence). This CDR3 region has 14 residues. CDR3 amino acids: CASSSPRDSYEQYF. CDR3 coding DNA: TGTGCCAGCAGCTCCCCTCGGGATTCCTACGAGCAGTACTTC.

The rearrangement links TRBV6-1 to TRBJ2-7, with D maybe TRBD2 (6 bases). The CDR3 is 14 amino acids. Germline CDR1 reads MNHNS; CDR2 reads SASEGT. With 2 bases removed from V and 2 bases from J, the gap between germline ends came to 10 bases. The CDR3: CASSEMGGAYEQYF. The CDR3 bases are TGTGCCAGCAGTGAAATGGGGGGAGCCTACGAGCAGTACTTC.

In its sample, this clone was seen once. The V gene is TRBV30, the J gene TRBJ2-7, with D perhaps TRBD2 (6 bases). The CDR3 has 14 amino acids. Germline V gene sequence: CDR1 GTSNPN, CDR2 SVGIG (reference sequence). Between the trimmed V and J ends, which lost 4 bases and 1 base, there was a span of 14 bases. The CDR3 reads CAWTGRGGSYEQYF. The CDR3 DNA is TGTGCCTGGACCGGCCGTGGAGGGTCCTACGAGCAGTACTTC.

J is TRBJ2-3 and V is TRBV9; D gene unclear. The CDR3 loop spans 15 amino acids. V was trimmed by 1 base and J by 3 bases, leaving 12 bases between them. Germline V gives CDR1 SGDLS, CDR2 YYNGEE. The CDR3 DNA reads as TGTGCCAGCAGCGTATGGGAATCGGTTACAGATACGCAGTATTTT. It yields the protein CASSVWESVTDTQYF.

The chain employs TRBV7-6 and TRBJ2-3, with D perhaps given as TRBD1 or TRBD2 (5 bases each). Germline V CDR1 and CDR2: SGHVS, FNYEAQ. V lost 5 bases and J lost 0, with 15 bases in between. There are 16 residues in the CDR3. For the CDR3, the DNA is TGTGCCAGCAGCCCCCGGGTCGGGGCTAGCACAGATACGCAGTATTTT. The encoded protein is CASSPRVGASTDTQYF.

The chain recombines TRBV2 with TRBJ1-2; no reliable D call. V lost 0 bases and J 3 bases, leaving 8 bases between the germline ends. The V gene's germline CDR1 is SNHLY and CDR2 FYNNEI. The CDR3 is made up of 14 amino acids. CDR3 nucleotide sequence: TGTGCCAGCAGTGAAGCCGCCGGACACTATGGCTACACCTTC. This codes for CASSEAAGHYGYTF.

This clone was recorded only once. CDR3 DNA sequence: TGCGCCAGCAGCCCCACCGGGACAAGCAATCAGCCCCAGCATTTT. It yields the protein CASSPTGTSNQPQHF. The chain joins TRBV4-1 to TRBJ1-5; possibly TRBD1 for D (6 bases). Germline CDR1 MGHRA, CDR2 YSYEKL. The CDR3 totals 15 residues. Trimming pared 4 bases from V and 1 base from J, leaving 11 bases between.

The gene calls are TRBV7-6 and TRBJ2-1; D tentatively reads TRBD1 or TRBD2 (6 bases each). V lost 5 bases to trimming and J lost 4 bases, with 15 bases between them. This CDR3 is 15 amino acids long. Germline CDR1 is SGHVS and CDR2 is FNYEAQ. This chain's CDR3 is CASSQFRGPYNEQFF. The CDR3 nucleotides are TGTGCCAGCAGCCAGTTTCGGGGGCCGTACAATGAGCAGTTCTTC.

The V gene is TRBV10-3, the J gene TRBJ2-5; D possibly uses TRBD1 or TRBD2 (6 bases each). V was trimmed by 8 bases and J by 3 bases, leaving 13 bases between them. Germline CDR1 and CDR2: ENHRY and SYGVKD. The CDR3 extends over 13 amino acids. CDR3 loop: CAIQPEGEETQYF. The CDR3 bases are TGTGCCATCCAACCGGAGGGGGAAGAGACCCAGTACTTC.

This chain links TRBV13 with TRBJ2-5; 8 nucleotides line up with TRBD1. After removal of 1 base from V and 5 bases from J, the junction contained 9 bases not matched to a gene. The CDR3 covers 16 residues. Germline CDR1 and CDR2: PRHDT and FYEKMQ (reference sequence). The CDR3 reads CASSLASGGAGETQYF. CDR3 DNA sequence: TGTGCCAGCAGCTTAGCTTCAGGGGGCGCGGGGGAGACCCAGTACTTC.

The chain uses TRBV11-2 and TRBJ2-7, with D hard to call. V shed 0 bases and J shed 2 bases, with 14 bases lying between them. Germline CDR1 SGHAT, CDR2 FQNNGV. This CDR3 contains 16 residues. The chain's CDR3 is CASSLESRAGPYEQYF. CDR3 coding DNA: TGTGCCAGCAGCTTAGAGTCGAGAGCTGGGCCCTACGAGCAGTACTTC.

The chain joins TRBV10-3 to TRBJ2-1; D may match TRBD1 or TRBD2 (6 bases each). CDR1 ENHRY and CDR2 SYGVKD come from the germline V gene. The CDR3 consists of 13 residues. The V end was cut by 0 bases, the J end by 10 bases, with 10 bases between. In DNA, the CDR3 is TGTGCCATCAGTGAGTCGAAGGGGGGAGAGCAGTTCTTC. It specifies CAISESKGGEQFF.

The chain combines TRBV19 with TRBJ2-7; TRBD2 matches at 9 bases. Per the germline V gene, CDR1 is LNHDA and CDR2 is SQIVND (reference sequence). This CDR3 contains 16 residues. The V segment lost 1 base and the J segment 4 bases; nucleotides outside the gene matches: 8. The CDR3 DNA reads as TGTGCCAGTAGTATAGTCATTAGCGGGAGTGTGTACGAGCAGTACTTC. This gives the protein CASSIVISGSVYEQYF.

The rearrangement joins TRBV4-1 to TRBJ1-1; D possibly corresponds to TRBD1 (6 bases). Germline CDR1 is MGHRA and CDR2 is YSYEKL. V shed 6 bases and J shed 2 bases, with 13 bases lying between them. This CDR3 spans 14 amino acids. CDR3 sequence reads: CASRVGQTNTEAFF. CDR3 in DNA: TGCGCCAGCAGGGTAGGACAGACAAACACTGAAGCTTTCTTT.

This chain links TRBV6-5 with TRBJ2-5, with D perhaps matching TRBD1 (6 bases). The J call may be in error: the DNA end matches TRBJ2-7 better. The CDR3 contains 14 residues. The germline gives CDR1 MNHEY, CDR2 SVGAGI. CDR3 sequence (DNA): TGTGCCAGCAGTTACTCGACGCCAGGGGACGAGCAGTACTTC. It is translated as CASSYSTPGDEQYF.

CDR3 region: CASRQVNTGELFF. In DNA form, the CDR3 reads TGTGCCAGCAGGCAAGTGAACACCGGGGAGCTGTTTTTT. The chain uses TRBV28 and TRBJ2-2; unclear D gene. V was trimmed by 6 bases and J by 1 base, leaving 6 bases between them. The CDR3 has 13 amino acids. The germline V gene encodes CDR1 MDHEN and CDR2 SYDVKM.

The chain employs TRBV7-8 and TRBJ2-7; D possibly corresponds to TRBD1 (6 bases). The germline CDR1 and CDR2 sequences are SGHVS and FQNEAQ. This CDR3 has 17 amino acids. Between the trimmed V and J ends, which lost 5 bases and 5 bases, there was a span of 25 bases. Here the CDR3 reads CASSEGQQGLGVDEQYF. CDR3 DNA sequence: TGTGCCAGCAGCGAGGGGCAACAGGGATTAGGAGTCGACGAGCAGTACTTC.

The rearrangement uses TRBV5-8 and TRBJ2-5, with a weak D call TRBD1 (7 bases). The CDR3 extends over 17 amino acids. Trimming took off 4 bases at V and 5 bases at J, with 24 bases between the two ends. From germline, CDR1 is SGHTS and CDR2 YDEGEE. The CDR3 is CASSQNNEGPGGETQYF. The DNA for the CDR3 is TGTGCCAGCAGCCAAAATAACGAAGGTCCAGGGGGGGAGACCCAGTACTTC. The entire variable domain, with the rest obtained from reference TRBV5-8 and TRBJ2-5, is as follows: EAGVTQSPTHLIKTRGQQATLRCSPISGHTSVYWYQQALGLGLQFLLWYDEGEERNRGNFPPRFSGRQFPNYSSELNVNALELEDSALYLCASSQNNEGPGGETQYFGPGTRLLVL.

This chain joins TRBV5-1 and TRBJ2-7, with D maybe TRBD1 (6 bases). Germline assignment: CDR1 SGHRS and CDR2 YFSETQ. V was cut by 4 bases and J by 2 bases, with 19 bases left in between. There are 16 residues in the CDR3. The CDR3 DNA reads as TGCGCCAGCAGCCCAATAACTTACAGGGACACCTACGAGCAGTACTTC. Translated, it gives CASSPITYRDTYEQYF.

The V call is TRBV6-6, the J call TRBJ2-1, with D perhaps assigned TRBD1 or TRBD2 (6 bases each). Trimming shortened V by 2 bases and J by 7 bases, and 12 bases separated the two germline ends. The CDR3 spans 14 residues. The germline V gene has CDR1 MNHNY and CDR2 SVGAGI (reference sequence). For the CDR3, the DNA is TGTGCCAGCAGTTACGGGGGGCAAGGTAATGAGCAGTTCTTC. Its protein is CASSYGGQGNEQFF.

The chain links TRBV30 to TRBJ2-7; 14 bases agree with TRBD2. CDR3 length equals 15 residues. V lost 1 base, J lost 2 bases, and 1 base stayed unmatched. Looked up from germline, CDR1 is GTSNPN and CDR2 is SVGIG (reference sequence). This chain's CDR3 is CAWSGLAGGTYEQYF. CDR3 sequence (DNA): TGTGCCTGGAGTGGACTAGCGGGAGGGACCTACGAGCAGTACTTC.

CDR3 nucleotide sequence: TGTGCCAGCAGCGACAGTTCACCTACGCAGTATTTT. Its protein product is CASSDSSPTQYF. This chain links TRBV5-6 with TRBJ2-3, with D possibly TRBD1 on 5 matching bases. The germline V and J ends were trimmed by 4 bases and 8 bases, with 11 bases remaining between them. Germline CDR1 SGHDT, CDR2 YYEEEE. The CDR3 has 12 amino acids. The full variable domain, rest sourced from reference TRBV5-6 and TRBJ2-3, is DAGVTQSPTHLIKTRGQQVTLRCSPKSGHDTVSWYQQALGQGPQFIFQYYEEEERQRGNFPDRFSGHQFPNYSSELNVNALLLGDSALYLCASSDSSPTQYFGPGTRLTVL.

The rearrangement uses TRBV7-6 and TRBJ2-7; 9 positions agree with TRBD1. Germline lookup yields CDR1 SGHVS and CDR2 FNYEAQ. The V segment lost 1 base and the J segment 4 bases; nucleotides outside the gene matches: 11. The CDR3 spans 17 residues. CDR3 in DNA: TGTGCCAGCAGCTTAGGTGCGGGACAGGGAATTTCGTACGAGCAGTACTTC. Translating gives CASSLGAGQGISYEQYF.

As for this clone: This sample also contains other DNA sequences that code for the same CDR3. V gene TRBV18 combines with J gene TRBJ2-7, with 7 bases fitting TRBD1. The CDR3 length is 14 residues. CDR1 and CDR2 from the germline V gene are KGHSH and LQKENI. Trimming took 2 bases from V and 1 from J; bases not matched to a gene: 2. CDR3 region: CASSPAGGSYEQYF. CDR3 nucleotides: TGTGCCAGCTCACCAGCAGGGGGATCCTACGAGCAGTACTTC.

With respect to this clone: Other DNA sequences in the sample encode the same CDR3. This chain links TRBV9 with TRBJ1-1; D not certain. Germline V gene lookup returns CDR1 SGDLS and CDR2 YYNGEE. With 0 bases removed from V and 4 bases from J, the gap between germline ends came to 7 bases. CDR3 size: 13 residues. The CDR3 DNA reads TGTGCCAGCAGCGTAGGCGTGGCCACTGAAGCTTTCTTT. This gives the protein CASSVGVATEAFF.

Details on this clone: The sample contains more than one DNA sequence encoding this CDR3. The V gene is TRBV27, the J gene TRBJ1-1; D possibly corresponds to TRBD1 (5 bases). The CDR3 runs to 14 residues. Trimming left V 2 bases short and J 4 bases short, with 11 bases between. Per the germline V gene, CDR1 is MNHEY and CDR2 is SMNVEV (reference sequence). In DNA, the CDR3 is TGTGCCAGCAGTTTAGGTGGAGGGACCACTGAAGCTTTCTTT. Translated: CASSLGGGTTEAFF.